Listed here are 2 T cell receptor beta chains from one sample, sequenced in a study of blood T cell repertoires in COVID-19. TCRdb keeps only in-frame clones here, not all; method: immunoSEQ multiplex PCR. This repertoire shows fewer than 400,000 clones, roughly 89% found once; its top ten account for 10%. The sample taken for sequencing was PBMCs or T cells enriched from blood (not recorded which). The source of these receptors is a woman between 50 and 59 years old who had recovered from COVID-19.

The chain combines TRBV30 with TRBJ1-1, with D tentatively TRBD1 (5 bases). This CDR3 contains 12 residues. Germline loops: CDR1 GTSNPN, CDR2 SVGIG (reference sequence). The V gene lost 3 bases and the J gene lost 6 bases, with 11 bases spanning the gap. This chain's CDR3 is CAWSARDSEAFF. The CDR3 region has the DNA TGTGCCTGGAGCGCAAGGGACTCTGAAGCTTTCTTT.

This rearrangement joins TRBV10-3 to TRBJ1-2; no firm D call. Germline values: CDR1 ENHRY, CDR2 SYGVKD. The CDR3 loop spans 15 amino acids. Trimming removed 2 bases from V and 5 bases from J, with 15 bases in between. CDR3 sequence (DNA): TGTGCCATCAGTGAGATGGAGAGAGCGATTTATGGCTACACCTTC. It codes for CAISEMERAIYGYTF.